This TCR beta chain comes out of a study of T-cell memory formation after mild COVID-19. V lost 2 bases and J 4 bases, leaving 8 bases between the germline ends. Germline V gene sequence: CDR1 KGHDR, CDR2 SFDVKD. The CDR3 length is 15 residues. MiXCR, applied by TCRdb to the 5' RACE reads, yields one record per CDR3 protein. The sample holds 130,000 to 150,000 distinct CDR3 sequences, 6% to 7% seen once. This TCR derives from an adult woman who had mild COVID-19 (a few samples of this study predate the infection). Cell type and time point are not known. Material: PBMCs or a T cell subset sorted from them (not recorded which). The V call is TRBV24-1, the J call TRBJ2-6; the D is unclear. For the CDR3, the DNA is TGTGCCACCAGTGATTCGGGTAGGGGGGCCAACGTCCTGACTTTC. Translated: CATSDSGRGANVLTF.